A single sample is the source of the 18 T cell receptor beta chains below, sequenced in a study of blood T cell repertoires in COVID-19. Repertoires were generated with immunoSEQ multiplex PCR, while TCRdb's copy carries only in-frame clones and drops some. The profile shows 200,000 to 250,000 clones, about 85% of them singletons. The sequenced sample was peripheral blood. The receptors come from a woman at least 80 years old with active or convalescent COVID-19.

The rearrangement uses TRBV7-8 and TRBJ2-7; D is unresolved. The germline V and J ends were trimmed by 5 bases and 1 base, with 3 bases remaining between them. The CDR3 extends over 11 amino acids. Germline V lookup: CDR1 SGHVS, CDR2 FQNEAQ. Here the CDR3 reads CASSPSYEQYF. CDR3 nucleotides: TGTGCCAGCAGCCCGTCCTACGAGCAGTACTTC.

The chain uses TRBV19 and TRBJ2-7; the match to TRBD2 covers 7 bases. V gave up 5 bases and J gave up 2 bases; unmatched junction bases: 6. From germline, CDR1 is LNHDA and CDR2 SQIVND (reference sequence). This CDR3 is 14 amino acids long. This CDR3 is CASSASGLPYEQYF. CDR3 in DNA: TGTGCCAGTAGTGCCTCGGGACTACCCTACGAGCAGTACTTC.

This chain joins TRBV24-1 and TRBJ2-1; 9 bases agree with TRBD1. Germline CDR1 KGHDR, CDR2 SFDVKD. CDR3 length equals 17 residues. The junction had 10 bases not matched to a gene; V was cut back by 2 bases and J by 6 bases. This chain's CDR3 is CATSDSRGTGRINEQFF. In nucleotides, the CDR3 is TGTGCCACCAGTGATTCGCGTGGGACAGGGAGGATCAATGAGCAGTTCTTC.

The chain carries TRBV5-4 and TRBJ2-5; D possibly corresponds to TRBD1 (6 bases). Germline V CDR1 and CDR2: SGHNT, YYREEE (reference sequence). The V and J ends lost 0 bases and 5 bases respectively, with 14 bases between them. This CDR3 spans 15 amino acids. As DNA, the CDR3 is TGTGCCAGCAGCTTGGACACAGGGCTTGGTGAGACCCAGTACTTC. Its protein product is CASSLDTGLGETQYF.

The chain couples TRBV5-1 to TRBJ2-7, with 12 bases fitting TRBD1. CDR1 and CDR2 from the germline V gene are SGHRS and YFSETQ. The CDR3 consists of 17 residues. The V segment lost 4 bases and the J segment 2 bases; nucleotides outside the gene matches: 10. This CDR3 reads CASSPGQGAKGTYEQYF. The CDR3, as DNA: TGCGCCAGCAGCCCGGGACAGGGGGCAAAGGGAACCTACGAGCAGTACTTC.

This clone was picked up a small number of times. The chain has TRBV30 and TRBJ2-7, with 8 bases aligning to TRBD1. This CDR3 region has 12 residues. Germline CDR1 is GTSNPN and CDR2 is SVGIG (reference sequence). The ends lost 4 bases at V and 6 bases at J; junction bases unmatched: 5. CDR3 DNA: TGTGCCTGGACCGGGACAGGAGGCGAGCAGTACTTC. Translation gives CAWTGTGGEQYF.

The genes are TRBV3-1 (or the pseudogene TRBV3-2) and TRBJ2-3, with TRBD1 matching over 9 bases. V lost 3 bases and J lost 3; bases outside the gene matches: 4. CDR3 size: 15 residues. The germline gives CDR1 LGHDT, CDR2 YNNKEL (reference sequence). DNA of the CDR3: TGTGCCAGCAGCCACGGACAGGGGCTAACAGATACGCAGTATTTT. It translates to CASSHGQGLTDTQYF.

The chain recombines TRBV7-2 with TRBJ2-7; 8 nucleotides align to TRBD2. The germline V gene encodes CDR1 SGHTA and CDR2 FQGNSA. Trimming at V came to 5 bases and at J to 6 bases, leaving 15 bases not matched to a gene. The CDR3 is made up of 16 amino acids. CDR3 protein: CASSPTPGTSLSEQYF. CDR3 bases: TGTGCCAGCAGCCCAACTCCCGGGACTAGTTTGTCCGAGCAGTACTTC.

The CDR3: CASSPRLLAGPYEQYF. The CDR3 DNA reads as TGTGCCAGCAGCCCCCGGTTACTAGCGGGACCCTACGAGCAGTACTTC. The chain employs TRBV7-2 and TRBJ2-7; 10 bases fit TRBD2. The CDR3 has 16 amino acids. The V gene end was trimmed by 5 bases and the J gene end by 2 bases; junction bases not matched to a gene: 9. Per germline, CDR1 SGHTA and CDR2 FQGNSA.

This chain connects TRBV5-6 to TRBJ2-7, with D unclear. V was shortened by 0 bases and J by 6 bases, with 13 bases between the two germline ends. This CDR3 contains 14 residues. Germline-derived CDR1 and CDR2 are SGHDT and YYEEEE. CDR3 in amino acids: CASSLVLPALEQYF. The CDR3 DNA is TGTGCCAGCAGCTTGGTACTCCCTGCCCTCGAGCAGTACTTC.

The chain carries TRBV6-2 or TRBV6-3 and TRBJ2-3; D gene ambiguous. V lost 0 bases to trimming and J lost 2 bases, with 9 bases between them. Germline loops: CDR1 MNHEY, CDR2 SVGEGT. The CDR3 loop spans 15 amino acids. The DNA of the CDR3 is TGTGCCAGCAGTTACTCGAATGGCCCCACAGATACGCAGTATTTT. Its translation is CASSYSNGPTDTQYF.

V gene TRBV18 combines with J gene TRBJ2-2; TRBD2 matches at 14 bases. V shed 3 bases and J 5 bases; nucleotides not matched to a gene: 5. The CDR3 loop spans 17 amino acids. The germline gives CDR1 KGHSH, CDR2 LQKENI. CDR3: CASSPDGTSGRTGELFF. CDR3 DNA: TGTGCCAGCTCACCCGACGGGACTAGCGGGAGAACCGGGGAGCTGTTTTTT.

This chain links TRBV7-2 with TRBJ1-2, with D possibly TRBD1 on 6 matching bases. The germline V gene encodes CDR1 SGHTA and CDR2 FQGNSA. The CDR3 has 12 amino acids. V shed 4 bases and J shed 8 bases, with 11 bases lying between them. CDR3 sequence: CASSSQGRGYTF. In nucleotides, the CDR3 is TGTGCCAGCAGCTCCCAGGGGAGAGGCTACACCTTC.

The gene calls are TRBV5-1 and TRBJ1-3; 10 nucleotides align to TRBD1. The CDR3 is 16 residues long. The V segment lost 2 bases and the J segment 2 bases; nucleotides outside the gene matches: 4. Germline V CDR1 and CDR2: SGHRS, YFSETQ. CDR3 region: CASSFIGQGAGNTIYF. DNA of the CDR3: TGCGCCAGCAGCTTTATAGGACAGGGGGCTGGAAACACCATATATTTT.

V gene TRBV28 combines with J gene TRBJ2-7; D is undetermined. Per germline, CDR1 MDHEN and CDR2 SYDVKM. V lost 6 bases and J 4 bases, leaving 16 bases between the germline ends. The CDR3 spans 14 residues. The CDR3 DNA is TGTGCCAGCAGCTCCCCGCCGGGTTCGTACGAGCAGTACTTC. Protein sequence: CASSSPPGSYEQYF.

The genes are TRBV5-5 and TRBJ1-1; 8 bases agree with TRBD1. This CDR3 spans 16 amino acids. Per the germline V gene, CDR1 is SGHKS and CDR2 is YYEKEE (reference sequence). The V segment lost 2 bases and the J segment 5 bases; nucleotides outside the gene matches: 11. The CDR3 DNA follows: TGTGCCAGCAGCTTTGGACAGGGTCTTGGGAGGACTGAAGCTTTCTTT. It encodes CASSFGQGLGRTEAFF.

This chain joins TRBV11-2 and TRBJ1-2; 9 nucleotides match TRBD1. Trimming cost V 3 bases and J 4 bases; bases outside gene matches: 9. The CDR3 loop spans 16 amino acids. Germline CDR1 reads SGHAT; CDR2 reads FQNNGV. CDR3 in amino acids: CASSFGQGSWGYGYTF. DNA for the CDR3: TGTGCCAGCAGCTTCGGACAGGGGAGTTGGGGCTATGGCTACACCTTC. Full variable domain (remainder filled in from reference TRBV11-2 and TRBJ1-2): EAGVAQSPRYKIIEKRQSVAFWCNPISGHATLYWYQQILGQGPKLLIQFQNNGVVDDSQLPKDRFSAERLKGVDSTLKIQPAKLEDSAVYLCASSFGQGSWGYGYTFGSGTRLTVV.

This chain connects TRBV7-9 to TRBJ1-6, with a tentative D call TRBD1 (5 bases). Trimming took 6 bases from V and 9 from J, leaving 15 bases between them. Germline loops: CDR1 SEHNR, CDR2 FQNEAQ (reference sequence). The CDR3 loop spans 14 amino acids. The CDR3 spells CASRKLEGVSPLHF. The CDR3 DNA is TGTGCCAGCAGAAAGCTCGAAGGGGTTTCACCCCTCCACTTT.